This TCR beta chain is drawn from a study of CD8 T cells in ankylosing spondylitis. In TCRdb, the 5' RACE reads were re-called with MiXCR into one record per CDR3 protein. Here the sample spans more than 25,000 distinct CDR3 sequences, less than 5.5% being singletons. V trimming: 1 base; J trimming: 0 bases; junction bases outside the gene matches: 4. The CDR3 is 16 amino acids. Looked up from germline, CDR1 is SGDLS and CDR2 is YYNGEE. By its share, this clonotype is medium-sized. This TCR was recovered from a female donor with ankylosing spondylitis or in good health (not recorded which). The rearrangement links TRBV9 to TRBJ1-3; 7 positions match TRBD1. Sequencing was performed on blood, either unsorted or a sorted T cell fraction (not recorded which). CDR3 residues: CASSVSTGDSGNTIYF. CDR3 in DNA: TGTGCCAGCAGCGTATCAACAGGGGACTCTGGAAACACCATATATTTT.